This TCR beta chain was documented in a study of T cells in localized non-small cell lung cancer. Study outcomes and limitations: A higher density of T cells in blood coincided with extended overall survival.

The protocol was immunoSEQ multiplex PCR, while the TCRdb copy is restricted to in-frame clones and leaves out a portion. The sample has tens of thousands of clones; 87% are singletons. On this clone itself: Its antigen is not identified.

The germline V gene has CDR1 SGHAT and CDR2 FQNNGV. With 3 bases removed from V and 0 bases from J, the gap between germline ends came to 9 bases. The CDR3 has 14 amino acids. This chain connects TRBV11-2 to TRBJ2-7, with unresolved D. This TCR was recovered from a male donor at least 60 years old with stage I squamous cell lung carcinoma. Sample: peripheral blood, taken before any cancer treatment. The CDR3 DNA sequence: TGTGCCAGCAGCTTGGAGAACCTCTCCTACGAGCAGTACTTC. Translation gives CASSLENLSYEQYF.